This entry is about one T cell receptor (beta chain). Antigen: not known. CDR3 length: 15 amino acids. The trim removed 2 bases at V and 4 bases at J, leaving 8 bases unmatched. Germline V lookup: CDR1 MDHEN, CDR2 SYDVKM. The source of the sample is a study of T cell responses to AZD1222 COVID-19 vaccine. Study-wide points: Donors, mostly white British, included more females; clonal diversity was possibly underestimated. Researchers took repertoire samples only after the peak T cell response had come. Dominant at 160-218 and 743-854, vaccine-associated CD4 TCRs also spanned spike. Reportedly, nearly half the spike-specific TCRs target unmutated variant regions.

Assay: immunoSEQ multiplex PCR; the TCRdb copy retains only in-frame clones and omits some. This repertoire shows about 130,000 clones, approximately 90% found once; its top ten account for under 2.5%. This specimen consisted of peripheral blood, obtained on day 0 of AZD1222 vaccination. This chain uses TRBV28 with TRBJ2-7, with 7 bases matching TRBD2. This receptor was taken from an adult in good health. This chain's CDR3 is CASSLESSGTYEQYF. CDR3 DNA sequence: TGTGCCAGCAGTTTAGAGTCTAGCGGCACGTACGAGCAGTACTTC.